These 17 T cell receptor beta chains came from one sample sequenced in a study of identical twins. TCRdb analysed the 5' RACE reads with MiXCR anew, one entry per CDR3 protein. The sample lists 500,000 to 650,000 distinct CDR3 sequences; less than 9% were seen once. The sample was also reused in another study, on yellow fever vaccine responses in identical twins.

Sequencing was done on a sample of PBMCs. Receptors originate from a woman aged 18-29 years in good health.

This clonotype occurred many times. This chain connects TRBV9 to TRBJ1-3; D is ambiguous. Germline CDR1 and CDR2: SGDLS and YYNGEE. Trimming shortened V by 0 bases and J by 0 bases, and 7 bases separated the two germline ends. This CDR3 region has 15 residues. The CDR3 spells CASSVEPGSGNTIYF. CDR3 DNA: TGTGCCAGCAGCGTAGAACCCGGCTCTGGAAACACCATATATTTT.

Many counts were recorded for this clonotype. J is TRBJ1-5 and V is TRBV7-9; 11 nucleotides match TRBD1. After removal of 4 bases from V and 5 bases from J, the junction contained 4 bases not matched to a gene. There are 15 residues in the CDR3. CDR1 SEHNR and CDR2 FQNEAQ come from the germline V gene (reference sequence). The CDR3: CASSSGQGAYQPQHF. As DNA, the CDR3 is TGTGCCAGCAGCTCCGGACAGGGGGCTTATCAGCCCCAGCATTTT.

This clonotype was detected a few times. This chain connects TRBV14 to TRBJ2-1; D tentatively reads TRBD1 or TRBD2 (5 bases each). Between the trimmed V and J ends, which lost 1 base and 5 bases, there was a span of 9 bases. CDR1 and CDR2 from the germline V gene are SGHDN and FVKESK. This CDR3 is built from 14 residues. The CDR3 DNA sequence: TGTGCCAGCAGCCAAGGGCTGGGGGACAATGAGCAGTTCTTC. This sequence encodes CASSQGLGDNEQFF.

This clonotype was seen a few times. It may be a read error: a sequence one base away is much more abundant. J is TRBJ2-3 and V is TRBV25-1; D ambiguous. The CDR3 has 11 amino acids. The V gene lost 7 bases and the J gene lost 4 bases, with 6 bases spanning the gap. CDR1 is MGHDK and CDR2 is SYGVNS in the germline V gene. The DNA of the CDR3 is TGTGCCAGCAATTTAGCAGATACGCAGTATTTT. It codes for CASNLADTQYF.

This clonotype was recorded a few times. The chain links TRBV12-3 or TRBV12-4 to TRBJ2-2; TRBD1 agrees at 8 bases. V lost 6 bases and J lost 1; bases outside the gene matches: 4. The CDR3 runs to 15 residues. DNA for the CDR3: TGTGCCAGCAGGTGGGGGACAGGGAACACCGGGGAGCTGTTTTTT. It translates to CASRWGTGNTGELFF.

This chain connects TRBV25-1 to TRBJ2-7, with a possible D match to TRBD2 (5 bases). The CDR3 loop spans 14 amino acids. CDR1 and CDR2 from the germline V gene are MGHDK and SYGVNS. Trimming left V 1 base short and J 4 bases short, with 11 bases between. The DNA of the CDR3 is TGTGCCAGCAGTGAATTGGGGAGATCTTACGAGCAGTACTTC. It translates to CASSELGRSYEQYF.

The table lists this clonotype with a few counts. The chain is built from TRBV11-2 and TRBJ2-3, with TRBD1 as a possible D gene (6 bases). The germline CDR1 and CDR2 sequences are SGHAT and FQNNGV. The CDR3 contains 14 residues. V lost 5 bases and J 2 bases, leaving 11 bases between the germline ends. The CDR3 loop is CASSPDRITDTQYF. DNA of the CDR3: TGTGCCAGCAGCCCCGACAGGATCACAGATACGCAGTATTTT.

The CDR3 bases are TGCGCCAGCAGTCCGGGACAGCTAGGCACCGGGGAGCTGTTTTTT. Its protein is CASSPGQLGTGELFF. This chain uses TRBV5-1 with TRBJ2-2; 7 positions match TRBD1. CDR3 length equals 15 residues. Germline values: CDR1 SGHRS, CDR2 YFSETQ. V dropped 5 bases and J dropped 4; count of bases not matched to a gene: 8. Together with reference TRBV5-1 and TRBJ2-2, the CDR3 gives the full variable domain: KAGVTQTPRYLIKTRGQQVTLSCSPISGHRSVSWYQQTPGQGLQFLFEYFSETQRNKGNFPGRFSGRQFSNSRSEMNVSTLELGDSALYLCASSPGQLGTGELFFGEGSRLTVL.

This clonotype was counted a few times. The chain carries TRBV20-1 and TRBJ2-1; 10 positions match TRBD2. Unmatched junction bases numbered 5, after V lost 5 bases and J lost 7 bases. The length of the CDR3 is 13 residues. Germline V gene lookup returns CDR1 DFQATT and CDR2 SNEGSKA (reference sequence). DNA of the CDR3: TGCAGTGCTCTAGCGGGAGTCGGGAATGAGCAGTTCTTC. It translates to CSALAGVGNEQFF.

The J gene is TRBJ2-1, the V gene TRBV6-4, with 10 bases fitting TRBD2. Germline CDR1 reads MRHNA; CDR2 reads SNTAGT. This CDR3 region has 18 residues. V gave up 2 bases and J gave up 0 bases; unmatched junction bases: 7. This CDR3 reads CASSDRWSSGSSYNEQFF. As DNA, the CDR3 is TGTGCCAGCAGTGACAGGTGGTCTAGCGGGAGCTCCTACAATGAGCAGTTCTTC.

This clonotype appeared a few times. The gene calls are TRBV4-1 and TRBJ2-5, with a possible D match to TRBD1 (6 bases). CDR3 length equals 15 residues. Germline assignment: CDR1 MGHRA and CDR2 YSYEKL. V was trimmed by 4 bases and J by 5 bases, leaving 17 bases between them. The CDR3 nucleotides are TGCGCCAGCAGCCTCGAGCCCCTAAGGGGGGAGACCCAGTACTTC. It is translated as CASSLEPLRGETQYF.

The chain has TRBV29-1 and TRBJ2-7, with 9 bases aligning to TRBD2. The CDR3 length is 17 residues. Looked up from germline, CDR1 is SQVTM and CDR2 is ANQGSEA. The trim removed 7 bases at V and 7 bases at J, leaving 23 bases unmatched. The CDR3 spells CSATTSGSTIVSWEQYF. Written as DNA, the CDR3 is TGCAGCGCCACGACTAGCGGCAGTACTATTGTCTCTTGGGAGCAGTACTTC.

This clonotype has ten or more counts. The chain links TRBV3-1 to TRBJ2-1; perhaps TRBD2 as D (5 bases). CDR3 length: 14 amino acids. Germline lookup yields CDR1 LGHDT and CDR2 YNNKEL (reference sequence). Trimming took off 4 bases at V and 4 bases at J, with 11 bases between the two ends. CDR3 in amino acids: CASSPNRGYNEQFF. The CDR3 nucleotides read TGTGCCAGCAGCCCAAATAGAGGGTACAATGAGCAGTTCTTC.

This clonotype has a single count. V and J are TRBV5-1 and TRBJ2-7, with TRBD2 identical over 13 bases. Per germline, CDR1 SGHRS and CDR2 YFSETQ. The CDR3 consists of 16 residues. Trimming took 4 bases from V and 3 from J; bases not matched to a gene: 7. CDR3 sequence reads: CASSTGTSGMVYEQYF. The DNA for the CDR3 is TGCGCCAGCAGCACGGGGACTAGCGGGATGGTCTACGAGCAGTACTTC. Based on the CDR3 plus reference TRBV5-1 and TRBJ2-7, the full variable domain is KAGVTQTPRYLIKTRGQQVTLSCSPISGHRSVSWYQQTPGQGLQFLFEYFSETQRNKGNFPGRFSGRQFSNSRSEMNVSTLELGDSALYLCASSTGTSGMVYEQYFGPGTRLTVT.

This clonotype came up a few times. The CDR3 DNA reads as TGCGCCAGCAGCCAAGTCTTGAGTCTCCCAGCTTTCTTT. This translates into CASSQVLSLPAFF. The rearrangement links TRBV4-1 to TRBJ1-1; D is uncertain. This CDR3 has 13 residues. Germline CDR1 is MGHRA and CDR2 is YSYEKL. Trimming left V 1 base short and J 10 bases short, with 13 bases between.

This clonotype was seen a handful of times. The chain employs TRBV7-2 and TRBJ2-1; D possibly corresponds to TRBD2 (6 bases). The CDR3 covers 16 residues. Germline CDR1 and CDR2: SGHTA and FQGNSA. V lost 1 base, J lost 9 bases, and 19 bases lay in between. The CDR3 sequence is CASSLGPGLRQAEQFF. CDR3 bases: TGTGCCAGCAGCTTAGGCCCGGGACTTAGGCAAGCTGAGCAGTTCTTC.

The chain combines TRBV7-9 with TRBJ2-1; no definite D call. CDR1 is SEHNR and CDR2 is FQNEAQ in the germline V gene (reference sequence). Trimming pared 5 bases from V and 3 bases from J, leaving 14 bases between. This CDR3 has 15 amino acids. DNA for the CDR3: TGTGCCAGCAGCCCCCCGGCAGAGCTCTACAATGAGCAGTTCTTC. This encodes CASSPPAELYNEQFF.